This TCR beta chain derives from a study of siplizumab effects on memory and regulatory T cells. This table comes from immunoSEQ multiplex PCR, and its TCRdb copy is limited to in-frame clones, with some not included. The sample has 80,000 to 130,000 clones, under 95% seen once. The CDR3 sequence is 16 residues long. The V gene's germline CDR1 is SGHRS and CDR2 YFSETQ. V lost 7 bases and J lost 3; bases outside the gene matches: 12. The TCR originated in a human donor in good health. The sequenced material came from Tregs sorted from blood. This chain uses TRBV5-1 with TRBJ1-1; 10 bases map to TRBD1. The CDR3 bases are TGCGCCAGCCGACGAACCGGGACAGGGGCGGACACTGAAGCTTTCTTT. It encodes CASRRTGTGADTEAFF.